The clone carrying this TCR beta chain was recorded many times. Its specificity is unknown. Germline loops: CDR1 SGHTA, CDR2 FQGNSA. V was cut by 1 base and J by 3 bases, with 8 bases left in between. The CDR3 totals 14 residues. In the original processing: With a range of 23,224 to 690,600, the median per sample was roughly 95,000 TCRs. Each CDR3 protein gets one entry after TCRdb re-called the RACE reads with MiXCR. The V and J calls here are based on TCRdb, not the publication. This table has approximately 30,000 distinct CDR3 sequences, around 6% appearing once. The data derive from a study of human T cells and chemical hapten exposure. Time point denoted: patch test 3, about 24 weeks after DPC sensitization. Treatment defined: therapeutic diphenylcyclopropenone sensitization with weekly scalp DPC. Findings of the study overall: Versus controls, expanded TCRs had significantly more large CDR3 similarity clusters.

The source material was whole blood, sampled in connection with sensitization to the hapten diphenylcyclopropenone (DPC). The V and J genes are TRBV7-2 and TRBJ2-3; the D gene is possibly TRBD2 (5 bases). The source is a man in his thirties or forties with alopecia areata. Some clones in this sample may be carry-over from other donors' samples. The CDR3 loop is CASSLELVTDTQYF. In nucleotides, the CDR3 is TGTGCCAGCAGCTTAGAACTAGTGACAGATACGCAGTATTTT.